This TCR beta chain is drawn from a study of tumor-infiltrating lymphocytes in primary liver carcinoma. Using a constant-region primer together with ProtoScript II reverse transcriptase, TCR beta cDNA was made from 500 to 650 ng of total RNA. Sequencing libraries for TCR beta derived from three nested multiplex PCR rounds that used slightly modified ARM-PCR. In TCRdb, the multiplex PCR reads were re-called with MiXCR into one record per CDR3 protein. This table holds roughly 80,000 distinct CDR3 sequences, 65% to 75% found once. This clonotype was seen many times. The target antigen is unknown. The junction does not match germline at one end; this may be a read error. DNA and RNA were both co-extracted from around 20-30 mg of bulk tissue that had not been sorted. Primary liver carcinoma, confirmed by histopathology, was surgically resected. At sampling, these chronic HBV carriers had received no treatment.

General study points: Overlap in tumor-adjacent and tumor-blood pairs fell below that of tumor region pairs.

The sequenced sample consisted of tumor-adjacent normal liver tissue. This TCR derives from a man aged 40-49 years with primary liver carcinoma and hepatitis B virus infection.

The CDR3 bases are TGTGCCAGCAGCTACCCCGGGACTAGCGGTAGCAATGAGCGGTTCTTC. It specifies CASSYPGTSGSNERFF. The chain employs TRBV11-2 and TRBJ2-1, with TRBD2 matching 11 bases. Per the germline V gene, CDR1 is SGHAT and CDR2 is FQNNGV. The CDR3 is 16 residues long.